This paragraph reports one T cell receptor (beta chain). What it recognizes is unknown. This may be a read error, as it is one base from a much larger clone. This CDR3 is 14 amino acids long. V gave up 3 bases and J gave up 4 bases, with 13 bases separating them. Germline V CDR1 and CDR2: DFQATT, SNEGSKA (reference sequence). The draw of peripheral blood yielded 8.5 to 10 milliliters from each donor. This record belongs to a study of blood T cells in healthy people across ages. Overall study results and limits: It was not possible, with unsorted PBMCs, to conclusively compare naive and antigen-experienced cells.

The use of a sample-barcoded 5' primer and a J-beta primer mix characterized a second PCR of 7 to 11 cycles. A template-switch adaptor that had 12 random nucleotides put a tag on each cDNA molecule. TCRdb independently ran MiXCR on the 5' RACE reads; one entry per CDR3 protein. This table has 1.5 million to 2 million distinct CDR3 sequences, less than 50% appearing once. This receptor was obtained from a woman aged 40 to 50 in good health. The chain combines TRBV20-1 with TRBJ2-1, with D possibly called TRBD1 or TRBD2 (6 bases each). The sample comprised blood. The CDR3 reads CSAREGEIYNEQFF. The DNA of the CDR3 is TGCAGTGCTAGGGAGGGGGAAATATACAATGAGCAGTTCTTC.